These T cell receptor beta chains were read from a single sample in a study of beta chain features in type 1 diabetes. Produced via immunoSEQ multiplex PCR; TCRdb's table is partial and in-frame only. Among about 400,000 clones, roughly 12% were seen once, and the ten largest hold roughly 0.0097%. The sequencing sample was made of naive CD4+ T cells from blood. The receptors come from a woman aged 18-29 years with type 1 diabetes. Each CDR3 is given with its conserved first and last residue. Each record gives: V gene, D gene, J gene, clone size, CDR3 protein, CDR3 DNA. A D gene is named only where the DNA matches it firmly. Size values are once, few and many counts, or a class for expanded clones, and some rows have none.

TRBV25-1,.,TRBJ2-1,few,CASSEIGGFSYNEQFF,TGTGCCAGCAGTGAAATCGGCGGGTTCTCCTACAATGAGCAGTTCTTC
TRBV25-1,TRBD1,TRBJ1-4,few,CASSTGQGKREKLFF,TGTGCCAGCAGCACCGGACAGGGAAAGAGAGAAAAACTGTTTTTT
TRBV7-9,.,TRBJ1-5,few,CASSITGRGNQPQHF,TGTGCCAGCAGTATTACAGGGAGAGGCAATCAGCCCCAGCATTTT
TRBV28,TRBD1,TRBJ1-1,once,CASRSGQGNTEAFF,TGTGCCAGCAGGTCGGGACAGGGGAACACTGAAGCTTTCTTT
TRBV19,.,TRBJ1-2,few,CASKEGSNYGYTF,TGTGCCAGTAAGGAGGGCAGTAACTATGGCTACACCTTC
TRBV14,.,TRBJ2-5,few,CASSPLAARETQYF,TGTGCCAGCAGCCCTTTAGCGGCCCGGGAGACCCAGTACTTC
TRBV7-2,TRBD1,TRBJ1-5,.,CASSRQGVNQPQHF,TGTGCCAGCAGCCGACAGGGGGTTAATCAGCCCCAGCATTTT
TRBV5-8,.,TRBJ2-3,.,CASSLGQLTDTQYF,TGTGCCAGCAGCTTGGGACAGCTCACAGATACGCAGTATTTT
TRBV9,.,TRBJ2-1,few,CASSVGAKDEQFF,TGTGCCAGCAGCGTAGGGGCAAAGGATGAGCAGTTCTTC
TRBV5-1,TRBD2,TRBJ2-1,.,CASSLRTGGNEQFF,TGCGCCAGCAGCTTAAGGACGGGGGGGAATGAGCAGTTCTTC
TRBV5-1,.,TRBJ1-5,.,CASSLRGESNQPQHF,TGCGCCAGCAGCTTACGGGGAGAGAGCAATCAGCCCCAGCATTTT
TRBV29-1,TRBD2,TRBJ2-3,few,CSVGQIVAGGQPDTQYF,TGCAGCGTTGGGCAAATAGTGGCGGGAGGCCAGCCAGATACGCAGTATTTT
TRBV29-1,TRBD1,TRBJ2-2,few,CSVEETGVSGGELFF,TGCAGCGTTGAAGAAACAGGGGTGTCTGGCGGGGAGCTGTTTTTT
TRBV5-5,.,TRBJ2-3,.,CASSSTAAHTDTQYF,TGTGCCAGCAGCTCTACGGCGGCCCACACAGATACGCAGTATTTT
TRBV18,TRBD1,TRBJ1-1,.,CASSPRGQGANTEAFF,TGTGCCAGCTCACCAAGGGGCCAGGGGGCGAACACTGAAGCTTTCTTT
TRBV7-2,.,TRBJ1-6,.,CASSPDRGTPLHF,TGTGCCAGCAGCCCGGACCGGGGAACACCCCTCCACTTT
TRBV7-8,TRBD1,TRBJ2-2,.,CASSLETGAGELFF,TGTGCCAGCAGCTTGGAGACAGGGGCCGGGGAGCTGTTTTTT